This TCR beta chain was identified in a study of blood T cell repertoires in COVID-19. Background on the study: From T cells, B-cell-depleted T cells, or PBMCs came the material, which was cDNA or gDNA.

This table comes from immunoSEQ multiplex PCR, and its TCRdb copy is limited to in-frame clones, with some not included. The sample yields a few hundred thousand clones, roughly 85% seen once. The CDR3 sequence is 14 residues long. From germline, CDR1 is SGHRS and CDR2 YFSETQ. Trimming removed 4 bases at V and 11 bases at J, with 19 bases between. The sequencing input was peripheral blood. The clonotype comes from a man aged 45 to 65 with active or convalescent COVID-19. The V and J genes are TRBV5-1 and TRBJ1-5, with a tentative D call TRBD1 (6 bases). CDR3 region: CASSEGGYLLAQHF. The CDR3 DNA sequence: TGCGCCAGCAGCGAAGGGGGATACCTTCTGGCCCAGCATTTT.